This TCR beta chain was profiled in a study of T cell clones after liver transplantation. At the level of the study: Subjects received no induction therapy and standard immunosuppression until randomization at 12-24 months post-transplant. Study-wide findings and caveats: These preliminary findings come from unstandardized post-transplant sampling times. Rather than being deleted, graft donor-reactive T cells may have moved into the graft.

Only in-frame clones appear in the TCRdb table, and some are missing; sequencing was by immunoSEQ multiplex PCR. The table shows about 72,000 clones, with around 90% occurring only once. A word on this clone: Its antigen is undetermined. Mismatch with germline at one junction end may stem from a read error.

The source was CD4+ T cells from blood, collected before liver transplant. The sequence came from a human donor who received a liver transplant.

The CDR3: CASSLLGTGMHF. CDR3 DNA: TGTGCCAGCAGTCTCCTCGGGACTGGTATGCACTTC. The chain employs TRBV27 and TRBJ2-7; weak D call: TRBD2 (6 bases). CDR3 length: 12 residues. Per germline, CDR1 MNHEY and CDR2 SMNVEV (reference sequence).